What follows are 13 T cell receptor beta chains derived from one specimen sequenced in a study of T cells in Graves' hyperthyroidism and ophthalmopathy. Template material for amplifying TCR beta CDR3 regions consisted of RNA transcripts. Using the HTBI primer set, a first-round RT-PCR was run on the TCR CDR3. TCRdb passed the multiplex PCR reads through MiXCR, listing each CDR3 protein once. The data show hundreds of thousands of distinct CDR3 sequences, roughly 15% seen once. The sample comprised blood. The receptors derive from a man younger than 35 with Graves' ophthalmopathy.

This clonotype was seen repeatedly, ten times or more. V and J are TRBV18 and TRBJ1-6; D unclear. Germline-derived CDR1 and CDR2 are KGHSH and LQKENI. The V end lost 0 bases, the J end lost 7 bases, and 7 bases lay between the germline ends. This CDR3 is 14 amino acids long. The CDR3 nucleotides are TGTGCCAGCTCACCACCGGGCGGCAATTCACCCCTCCACTTT. Its translation is CASSPPGGNSPLHF. The full variable domain, completed using reference TRBV18 and TRBJ1-6, is NAGVMQNPRHLVRRRGQEARLRCSPMKGHSHVYWYRQLPEEGLKFMVYLQKENIIDESGMPKERFSAEFPKEGPSILRIQQVVRGDSAAYFCASSPPGGNSPLHFGNGTRLTVT.

This clonotype was counted at least ten times. In nucleotides, the CDR3 is TGTGCCAGCAGCCCTCAGGGAGTGGGGTACAATGAGCAGTTCTTC. Its protein is CASSPQGVGYNEQFF. The V call is TRBV11-3, the J call TRBJ2-1; D could derive from TRBD1 or TRBD2 (5 bases each). Trimming left V 5 bases short and J 4 bases short, with 15 bases between. The germline V gene has CDR1 SGHNT and CDR2 YENEEA. The CDR3 totals 15 residues.

The V and J genes are TRBV5-1 and TRBJ1-4; D gene unclear. With 4 bases removed from V and 4 bases from J, the gap between germline ends came to 14 bases. Germline V gene lookup returns CDR1 SGHRS and CDR2 YFSETQ. This CDR3 is built from 15 residues. The CDR3 protein is CASSVDPSSNEKLFF. CDR3 nucleotide sequence: TGCGCCAGCAGCGTGGACCCATCTAGTAATGAAAAACTGTTTTTT.

This clonotype appeared a few times. The chain carries TRBV4-1 and TRBJ2-1; TRBD2 matches at 11 bases. This CDR3 region has 15 residues. With V trimmed by 7 bases and J by 2 bases, 4 bases remained unmatched. CDR1 is MGHRA and CDR2 is YSYEKL in the germline V gene. The CDR3 loop is CASTLLAGAYNEQFF. DNA of the CDR3: TGCGCCAGCACCCTACTAGCGGGGGCCTACAATGAGCAGTTCTTC.

J is TRBJ1-6 and V is TRBV4-1, with a possible D match to TRBD1 (6 bases). The CDR3 spans 16 residues. Trimming cost V 5 bases and J 8 bases, with 19 bases left between them. Germline V lookup: CDR1 MGHRA, CDR2 YSYEKL. CDR3 in amino acids: CASSSKGTPGDSPLHF. The DNA of the CDR3 is TGCGCCAGCAGCTCGAAGGGGACTCCAGGGGATTCACCCCTCCACTTT.

This clonotype was counted ten times or more. The V call is TRBV2, the J call TRBJ1-1, with 12 positions matching TRBD1. Losses at the gene ends were 5 bases for V and 2 bases for J; bases not matched to a gene: 9. The CDR3 has 17 amino acids. Germline values: CDR1 SNHLY, CDR2 FYNNEI. DNA for the CDR3: TGTGCCAGCAGTAGTCCCGGGACAGGGGGCCTAAACACTGAAGCTTTCTTT. Encoded protein: CASSSPGTGGLNTEAFF.

This clonotype has a count of ten or more. V usage is TRBV29-1 and J usage is TRBJ1-1; a weak D match, TRBD1 (6 bases). Trimming cost V 3 bases and J 4 bases, with 15 bases left between them. Looked up from germline, CDR1 is SQVTM and CDR2 is ANQGSEA. This CDR3 has 14 residues. Here the CDR3 DNA reads TGCAGCGTTGACGCCAGGGGAAGCGGCACTGAAGCTTTCTTT. It encodes CSVDARGSGTEAFF.

The chain employs TRBV19 and TRBJ2-1, with D possibly being TRBD2 (7 bases). The CDR3 is 13 residues long. The V end lost 2 bases, the J end lost 9 bases, and 11 bases lay between the germline ends. CDR1 and CDR2 from the germline V gene are LNHDA and SQIVND (reference sequence). The CDR3 DNA follows: TGTGCCAGTAGTATACAGGGGAGGGGTGAGCAGTTCTTC. It specifies CASSIQGRGEQFF.

This clonotype was recorded at least ten times. The V call is TRBV12-3 or TRBV12-4, the J call TRBJ1-5; TRBD1 matches at 10 bases. Germline trimming cut 4 bases from V and 4 bases from J; bases unmatched to any gene: 4. CDR3 length: 15 amino acids. The CDR3 DNA reads TGTGCCAGCAGTTGGTCGGGACAGGGGAATCAGCCCCAGCATTTT. This sequence encodes CASSWSGQGNQPQHF.

This clonotype showed up many times. The rearrangement joins TRBV30 to TRBJ1-1; 7 bases are a match to TRBD1. Germline V gene sequence: CDR1 GTSNPN, CDR2 SVGIG (reference sequence). The CDR3 has 12 residues. V shed 8 bases and J 0 bases; nucleotides not matched to a gene: 3. In nucleotides, the CDR3 is TGTGCCGGGGACAGACTGAACACTGAAGCTTTCTTT. Translating it yields CAGDRLNTEAFF.

This clonotype was observed many times. J is TRBJ2-7 and V is TRBV5-1; D may correspond to TRBD1 or TRBD2 (5 bases each). V gave up 3 bases and J gave up 1 base, with 8 bases separating them. This CDR3 contains 13 residues. Germline lookup yields CDR1 SGHRS and CDR2 YFSETQ. The DNA for the CDR3 is TGCGCCAGCAGCTGGGACCTTTCCTACGAGCAGTACTTC. Amino acid sequence: CASSWDLSYEQYF.

This clonotype was seen at least ten times. This rearrangement joins TRBV7-9 to TRBJ1-1; D may be TRBD1 (5 bases). Germline V lookup: CDR1 SEHNR, CDR2 FQNEAQ (reference sequence). V was cut by 1 base and J by 7 bases, with 7 bases left in between. This CDR3 is 12 amino acids long. CDR3 sequence (DNA): TGTGCCAGCAGCTTAGTTACAGGTGAAGCTTTCTTT. The encoded protein is CASSLVTGEAFF.

This clonotype was picked up a small number of times. V and J are TRBV5-4 and TRBJ2-5, with D perhaps matching TRBD1 or TRBD2 (5 bases each). Per the germline V gene, CDR1 is SGHNT and CDR2 is YYREEE (reference sequence). The CDR3 loop spans 13 amino acids. V was cut by 2 bases and J by 5 bases, with 10 bases left in between. The CDR3 spells CASSFRGAETQYF. CDR3 DNA sequence: TGTGCCAGCAGCTTCCGGGGCGCGGAGACCCAGTACTTC.